The rows below give T cell receptor beta chains drawn from one sample of a study of CD8+ T cells in alopecia areata. Profiling relied on immunoSEQ multiplex PCR, and the TCRdb table lists in-frame clones only, not all of them. The table has around 130,000 clones, 58% seen once; the top ten hold less than 5.5%. The source material was CD4+ T cells sorted from blood, sampled at week 0. These receptors were taken from a human donor with alopecia areata. Both conserved end residues are part of each CDR3. Each record gives: CDR3 protein, CDR3 DNA, V gene, D gene, J gene, clone size. A D gene is named only where the DNA matches it firmly. Expanded clones are given a class, and other clones once, few, many or no size at all.

CDR3 protein: CSVVTGTYEQYF
CDR3 DNA: TGCAGCGTAGTGACAGGGACCTACGAGCAGTACTTC
V gene: TRBV29-1
D gene: TRBD1
J gene: TRBJ2-7
clone size: .

CDR3 protein: CASSYSIRQGTEAFF
CDR3 DNA: TGTGCCAGCAGTTACTCCATTAGACAGGGGACTGAAGCTTTCTTT
V gene: TRBV6-5
D gene: TRBD1
J gene: TRBJ1-1
clone size: few

CDR3 protein: CASIGTEAFF
CDR3 DNA: TGTGCCAGCATAGGGACTGAAGCTTTCTTT
V gene: TRBV7-9
D gene: .
J gene: TRBJ1-1
clone size: .

CDR3 protein: CASTSGQGVIEQYF
CDR3 DNA: TGCGCCAGCACCAGTGGACAGGGGGTCATCGAGCAGTACTTC
V gene: TRBV5-1
D gene: TRBD1
J gene: TRBJ2-7
clone size: .

CDR3 protein: CASSHRDYEQYF
CDR3 DNA: TGTGCCAGCAGCCACAGGGACTACGAGCAGTACTTC
V gene: TRBV28
D gene: .
J gene: TRBJ2-7
clone size: few

CDR3 protein: CASSATGTAQETQYF
CDR3 DNA: TGTGCCAGCAGCGCCACCGGGACAGCCCAAGAGACCCAGTACTTC
V gene: TRBV7-8
D gene: TRBD1
J gene: TRBJ2-5
clone size: once

CDR3 protein: CASSDPPGPQETQYF
CDR3 DNA: TGCGCCAGCAGCGACCCTCCGGGCCCCCAAGAGACCCAGTACTTC
V gene: TRBV4-1
D gene: .
J gene: TRBJ2-5
clone size: .

CDR3 protein: CASSKTSGNTYEQYF
CDR3 DNA: TGTGCCAGCAGTAAGACTAGCGGAAACACCTACGAGCAGTACTTC
V gene: TRBV28
D gene: TRBD2
J gene: TRBJ2-7
clone size: .

CDR3 protein: CASSFVNEKLFF
CDR3 DNA: TGTGCCAGCAGCTTTGTTAATGAAAAACTGTTTTTT
V gene: TRBV7-9
D gene: .
J gene: TRBJ1-4
clone size: .

CDR3 protein: CASSLARERHEQYF
CDR3 DNA: TGTGCCAGCAGCTTAGCTCGTGAGAGGCACGAGCAGTACTTC
V gene: TRBV7-2
D gene: .
J gene: TRBJ2-7
clone size: few

CDR3 protein: CASSIAYTDTQYF
CDR3 DNA: TGTGCCAGCAGTATAGCGTACACAGATACGCAGTATTTT
V gene: TRBV28
D gene: .
J gene: TRBJ2-3
clone size: few

CDR3 protein: CASSSSDGYTF
CDR3 DNA: TGTGCCAGCAGTTCCTCGGATGGCTACACCTTC
V gene: TRBV6-6
D gene: .
J gene: TRBJ1-2
clone size: .

CDR3 protein: CASSLAPGQGNNEQFF
CDR3 DNA: TGCGCCAGCAGCTTGGCGCCCGGACAGGGGAACAATGAGCAGTTCTTC
V gene: TRBV5-1
D gene: TRBD1
J gene: TRBJ2-1
clone size: .

CDR3 protein: CASSVLQENNEQFF
CDR3 DNA: TGTGCCAGCAGCGTATTACAGGAAAACAATGAGCAGTTCTTC
V gene: TRBV9
D gene: .
J gene: TRBJ2-1
clone size: .